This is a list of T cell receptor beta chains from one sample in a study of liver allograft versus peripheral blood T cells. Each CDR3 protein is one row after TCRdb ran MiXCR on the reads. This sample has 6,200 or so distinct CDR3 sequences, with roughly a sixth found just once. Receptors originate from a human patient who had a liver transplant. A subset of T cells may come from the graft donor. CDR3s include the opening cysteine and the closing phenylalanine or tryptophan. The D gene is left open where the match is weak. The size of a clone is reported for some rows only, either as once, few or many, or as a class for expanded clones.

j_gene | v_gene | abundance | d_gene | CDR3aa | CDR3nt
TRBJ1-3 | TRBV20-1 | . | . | CSAPEVSGNTIYF | TGCAGTGCCCCGGAGGTCTCTGGAAACACCATATATTTT
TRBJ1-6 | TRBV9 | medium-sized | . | CASSKMGLDNSPLHF | TGTGCCAGCAGTAAGATGGGTCTCGATAATTCACCCCTCCACTTT
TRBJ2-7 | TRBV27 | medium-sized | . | CASSLGRAYEQYF | TGTGCCAGCAGTTTGGGCAGGGCCTACGAGCAGTACTTC
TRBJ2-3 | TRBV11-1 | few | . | CASSPEVQGGTDTQYF | TGTGCCAGCAGCCCAGAGGTTCAGGGAGGCACAGATACGCAGTATTTT
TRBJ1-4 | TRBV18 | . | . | CASQDRADGTNEKLFF | TGTGCCAGCCAAGATCGGGCAGACGGAACTAATGAAAAACTGTTTTTT
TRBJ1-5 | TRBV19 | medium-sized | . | CASSMGSNQPQHF | TGTGCCAGTAGTATGGGGTCCAATCAGCCCCAGCATTTT
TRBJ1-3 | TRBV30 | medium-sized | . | CAWSTLGNTIYF | TGTGCCTGGAGTACTCTCGGAAACACCATATATTTT
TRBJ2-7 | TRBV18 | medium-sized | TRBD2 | CASSPRGTGGYEQYF | TGTGCCAGCTCACCAAGAGGAACGGGGGGCTACGAGCAGTACTTC
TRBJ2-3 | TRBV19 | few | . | CASSPHGGPSFTDTQYF | TGTGCCAGTAGTCCCCACGGGGGGCCCTCATTTACAGATACGCAGTATTTT
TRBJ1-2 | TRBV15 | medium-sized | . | CATSRDPSYGYTF | TGTGCCACCAGCAGAGACCCTTCTTATGGCTACACCTTC
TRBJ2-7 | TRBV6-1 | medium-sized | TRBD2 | CATSREGYEQYF | TGTGCCACCTCCAGGGAGGGCTACGAGCAGTACTTC
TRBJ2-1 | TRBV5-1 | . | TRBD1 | CASSLVGQMYNEQFF | TGCGCCAGCAGCTTGGTGGGACAGATGTACAATGAGCAGTTCTTC
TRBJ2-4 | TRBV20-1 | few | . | CSATTGTSEYIQYF | TGCAGTGCTACTACAGGGACCTCTGAATACATTCAGTACTTC
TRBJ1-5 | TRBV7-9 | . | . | CASSGGGGQPQHF | TGTGCCAGCAGCGGGGGGGGAGGTCAGCCCCAGCATTTT
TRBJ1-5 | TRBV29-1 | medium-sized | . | CSVRQGIQSNQPQHF | TGCAGCGTTCGGCAGGGTATTCAAAGCAATCAGCCCCAGCATTTT
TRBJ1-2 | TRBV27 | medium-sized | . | CASSPTGRGYTF | TGTGCCAGCAGCCCTACCGGGAGAGGCTACACCTTC
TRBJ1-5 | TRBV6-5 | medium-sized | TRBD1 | CASSRGGQPQHF | TGTGCCAGCAGTCGAGGGGGCCAGCCCCAGCATTTT